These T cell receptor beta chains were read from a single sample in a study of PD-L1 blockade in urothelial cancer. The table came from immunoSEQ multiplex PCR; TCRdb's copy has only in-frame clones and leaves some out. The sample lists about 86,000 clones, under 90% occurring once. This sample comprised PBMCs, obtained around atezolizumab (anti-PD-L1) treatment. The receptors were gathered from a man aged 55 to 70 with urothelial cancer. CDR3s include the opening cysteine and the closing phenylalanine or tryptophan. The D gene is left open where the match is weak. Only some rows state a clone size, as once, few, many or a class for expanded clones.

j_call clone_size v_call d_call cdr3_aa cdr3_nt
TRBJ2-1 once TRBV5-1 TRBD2 CASSTGLAGDEQFF TGCGCCAGCAGCACCGGACTAGCGGGAGATGAGCAGTTCTTC
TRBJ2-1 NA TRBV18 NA CASSINNEQFF TGTGCCAGCTCAATCAACAATGAGCAGTTCTTC
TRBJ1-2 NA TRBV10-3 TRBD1 CASSDDRGNYGYTF TGTGCCAGCAGTGACGACAGGGGGAACTATGGCTACACCTTC
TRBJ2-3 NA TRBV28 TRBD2 CAWGGAIPDTQYF TGTGCGTGGGGGGGAGCGATTCCAGATACGCAGTATTTT
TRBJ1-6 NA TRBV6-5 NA CASSFSASSYNSPLHF TGTGCCAGCAGTTTCTCGGCAAGCTCCTATAATTCACCCCTCCACTTT
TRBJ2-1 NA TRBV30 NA CAWSPFRYNEQFF TGTGCCTGGAGCCCCTTCAGGTACAATGAGCAGTTCTTC
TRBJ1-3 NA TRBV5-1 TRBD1 CASTDRVGNTIYF TGCGCCAGCACCGACAGGGTTGGAAACACCATATATTTT
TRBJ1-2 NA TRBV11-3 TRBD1 CASSRHRGGANYGYTF TGTGCCAGCAGCCGCCACAGGGGGGGAGCTAACTATGGCTACACCTTC
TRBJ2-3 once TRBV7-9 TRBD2 CASSLGGRRVLTDTQYF TGTGCCAGCAGCTTAGGCGGGAGGCGGGTCCTCACAGATACGCAGTATTTT
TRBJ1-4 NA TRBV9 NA CASSVGPGLNEKLFF TGTGCCAGCAGCGTAGGTCCAGGGCTGAATGAAAAACTGTTTTTT
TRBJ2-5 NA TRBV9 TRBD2 CASSTQTSRALETQYF TGTGCCAGCAGCACCCAGACTAGCCGGGCTTTGGAGACCCAGTACTTC
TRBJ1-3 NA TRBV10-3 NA CAIRGGEGAGNTIYF TGTGCCATCAGAGGAGGGGAGGGGGCTGGAAACACCATATATTTT
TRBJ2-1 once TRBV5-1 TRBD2 CASRTTSGGDSYNEQFF TGCGCCAGCAGAACGACTAGCGGGGGCGACTCCTACAATGAGCAGTTCTTC
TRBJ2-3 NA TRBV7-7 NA CASSRTESRGDTQYF TGTGCTAGCAGCCGCACGGAATCCCGGGGAGATACGCAGTATTTT
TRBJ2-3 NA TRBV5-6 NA CASSYLWGANTDTQYF TGTGCCAGCAGCTATTTATGGGGAGCAAACACAGATACGCAGTATTTT
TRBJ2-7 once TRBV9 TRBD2 CASSPGLVSSYEQYF TGTGCCAGCAGCCCCGGACTAGTTAGTTCCTACGAGCAGTACTTC
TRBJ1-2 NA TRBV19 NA CASRPRGLNYGYTF TGTGCCAGTCGCCCCCGAGGCCTTAACTATGGCTACACCTTC
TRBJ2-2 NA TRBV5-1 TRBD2 CASSRSAGGATGELFF TGCGCCAGCAGCCGGTCAGCGGGAGGGGCTACCGGGGAGCTGTTTTTT
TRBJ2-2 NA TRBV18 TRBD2 CASSPRLAGNMDTGELFF TGTGCCAGCTCACCCCGACTAGCGGGAAATATGGACACCGGGGAGCTGTTTTTT
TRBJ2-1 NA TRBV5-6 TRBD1 CASSPWTGQSSYNEQFF TGTGCCAGCAGCCCTTGGACAGGGCAAAGCTCCTACAATGAGCAGTTCTTC
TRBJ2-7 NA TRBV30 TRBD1 CAWSEGTGPYEQYF TGTGCCTGGAGCGAAGGGACAGGCCCGTACGAGCAGTACTTC
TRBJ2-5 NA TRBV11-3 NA CASSLGGYGTQYF TGTGCCAGCAGCTTAGGGGGCTACGGGACCCAGTACTTC
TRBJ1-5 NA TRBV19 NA CASTSGQSLDNQPQHF TGTGCCAGTACCTCAGGACAGTCCCTGGACAATCAGCCCCAGCATTTT
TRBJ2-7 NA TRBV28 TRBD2 CASSSGSYEQYF TGTGCCAGCAGCAGCGGGAGCTACGAGCAGTACTTC
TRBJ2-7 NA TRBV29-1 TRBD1 CSVESTGALDEQYF TGCAGCGTTGAATCAACAGGGGCGCTAGACGAGCAGTACTTC
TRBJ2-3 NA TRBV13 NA CASSVRFLSDTQYF TGTGCCAGCAGCGTACGGTTCTTGTCAGATACGCAGTATTTT
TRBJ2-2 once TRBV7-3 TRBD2 CASSLLGLAGRTGELFF TGTGCCAGCAGCTTATTAGGACTAGCGGGACGCACCGGGGAGCTGTTTTTT
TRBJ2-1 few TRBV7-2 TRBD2 CASSLSGSQYNEQFF TGTGCCAGCAGCCTGAGCGGGAGTCAATACAATGAGCAGTTCTTC
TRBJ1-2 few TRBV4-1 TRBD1 CASSQAGTGGTGGYTF TGCGCCAGCAGCCAAGCTGGGACAGGGGGCACTGGTGGCTACACCTTC
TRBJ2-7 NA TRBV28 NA CASSLSGGRRLYEQYF TGTGCCAGCAGTTTAAGTGGTGGGAGACGTCTCTACGAGCAGTACTTC
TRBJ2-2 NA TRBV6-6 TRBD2 CASRNLAGGTGELFF TGTGCCAGCAGGAACCTAGCGGGAGGAACCGGGGAGCTGTTTTTT
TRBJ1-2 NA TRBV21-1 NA CADDRVGYTF TGTGCAGACGACAGGGTCGGCTACACCTTC
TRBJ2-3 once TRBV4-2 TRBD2 CASSQDWSGRDTQYF TGTGCCAGCAGCCAAGATTGGAGCGGGAGGGATACGCAGTATTTT
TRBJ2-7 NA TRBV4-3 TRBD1 CASSQSQGDRSYEQYF TGCGCCAGCAGCCAATCTCAGGGGGACAGGTCCTACGAGCAGTACTTC
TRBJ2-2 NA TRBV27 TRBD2 CASMPRSLLAGGPNTGELFF TGTGCCAGCATGCCTCGGAGTCTGCTAGCGGGGGGGCCGAACACCGGGGAGCTGTTTTTT
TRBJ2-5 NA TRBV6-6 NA CASSYSEANQETQYF TGTGCCAGCAGTTACTCCGAAGCGAACCAAGAGACCCAGTACTTC
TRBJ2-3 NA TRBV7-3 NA CASSSLRTDTQYF TGTGCCAGCAGCTCCCTCAGAACAGATACGCAGTATTTT
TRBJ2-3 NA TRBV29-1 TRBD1 CSVGQPTGDITDTQYF TGCAGCGTCGGGCAACCGACAGGGGACATCACAGATACGCAGTATTTT
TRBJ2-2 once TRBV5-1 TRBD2 CASSSPRRETGELFF TGCGCCAGCAGTTCCCCCCGGCGGGAGACCGGGGAGCTGTTTTTT
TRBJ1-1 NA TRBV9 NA CASSVDERGNTEAFF TGTGCCAGCAGCGTAGACGAGCGGGGGAACACTGAAGCTTTCTTT
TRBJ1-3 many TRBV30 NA CAWSSSGNTIYF TGTGCCTGGTCCTCGTCCGGAAACACCATATATTTT
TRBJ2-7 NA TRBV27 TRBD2 CASSLAGPYEQYF TGTGCCAGCAGCCTAGCGGGACCCTACGAGCAGTACTTC
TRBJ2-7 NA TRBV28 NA CASSLSWQISYEQYF TGTGCCAGCAGTTTATCTTGGCAGATTTCCTACGAGCAGTACTTC
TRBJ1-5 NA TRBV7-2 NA CASSLAEGVTQPQHF TGTGCCAGCAGCTTAGCAGAAGGGGTCACGCAGCCCCAGCATTTT
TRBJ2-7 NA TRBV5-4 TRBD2 CASSLTSGVYEQYF TGTGCCAGCAGCTTGACTAGCGGGGTCTACGAGCAGTACTTC
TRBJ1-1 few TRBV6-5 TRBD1 CASSRHDRGTEAFF TGTGCCAGCAGTCGACACGACAGGGGCACTGAAGCTTTCTTT
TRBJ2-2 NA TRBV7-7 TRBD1 CTSSRDRAGELFF TGTACTAGCAGCCGGGACAGGGCCGGGGAGCTGTTTTTT
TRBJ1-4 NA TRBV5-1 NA CASSLVGGGSEKLFF TGCGCCAGCAGCTTGGTAGGGGGGGGCAGTGAAAAACTGTTTTTT
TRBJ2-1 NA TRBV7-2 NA CASSLGAGVYNEQFF TGTGCCAGCAGCTTGGGGGCAGGGGTCTACAATGAGCAGTTCTTC
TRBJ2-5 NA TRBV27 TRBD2 CASSFSGRQETQYF TGTGCCAGCAGTTTTAGCGGGAGGCAAGAGACCCAGTACTTC
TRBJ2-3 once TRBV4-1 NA CASSHTVDTQYF TGCGCCAGCAGCCACACGGTGGATACGCAGTATTTT
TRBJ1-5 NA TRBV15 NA CATSRDGRTGQPQHF TGTGCCACCAGCAGAGATGGGAGGACGGGTCAGCCCCAGCATTTT
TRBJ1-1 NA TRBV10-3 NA CAISEVVATEAFF TGTGCCATCAGTGAGGTAGTAGCCACTGAAGCTTTCTTT
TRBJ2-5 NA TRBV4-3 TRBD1 CASSPRQGETQYF TGCGCCAGCAGCCCAAGACAGGGGGAGACCCAGTACTTC